The 6 T cell receptor beta chains in this list originate from one sample, sequenced in a study of blood T cells in healthy people across ages. Primers used in a second PCR of about 7 to 12 cycles were a sample-barcoded 5' primer and a J-beta primer mix. TCRdb processed the 5' RACE reads anew with MiXCR; each CDR3 protein has one entry. Of about 1.4 million distinct CDR3 sequences in the sample, roughly 60% were seen once. Sequencing was performed on blood. The source is a man between 18 and 29 years old in good health.

The CDR3 loop reads CASSFRGPREKLFF. The CDR3 DNA sequence: TGTGCCAGCAGTTTCAGGGGACCTCGGGAAAAACTGTTTTTT. The chain links TRBV6-5 to TRBJ1-4; possibly TRBD1 for D (6 bases). CDR1 and CDR2 from the germline V gene are MNHEY and SVGAGI. The V end was cut by 4 bases, the J end by 8 bases, with 14 bases between. This CDR3 has 14 amino acids.

This clonotype was picked up a small number of times. The chain recombines TRBV7-9 with TRBJ2-5, with a possible D match to TRBD1 (6 bases). V was pared by 3 bases and J by 2 bases, with 13 bases between. Germline CDR1 reads SEHNR; CDR2 reads FQNEAQ (reference sequence). The CDR3 extends over 15 amino acids. The CDR3 nucleotides read TGTGCCAGCAGCTTCCTTGGGACACTTCAAGAGACCCAGTACTTC. Translated: CASSFLGTLQETQYF.

As DNA, the CDR3 is TGTGCCAGCAGCCCATCGAGCGCGGGGGTCTCCTACAATGAGCAGTTCTTC. This sequence encodes CASSPSSAGVSYNEQFF. This chain uses TRBV7-9 with TRBJ2-1, with 7 bases matching TRBD2. The CDR3 is 17 residues long. Looked up from germline, CDR1 is SEHNR and CDR2 is FQNEAQ (reference sequence). The trim removed 5 bases at V and 0 bases at J, leaving 10 bases unmatched.

V and J are TRBV4-3 and TRBJ1-5; D not certain. CDR1 and CDR2 from the germline V gene are LGHNA and YSLEER. This CDR3 spans 15 amino acids. Trimming removed 3 bases at V and 10 bases at J, with 19 bases between. The DNA for the CDR3 is TGCGCCAGCAGCCAGGGGAAGGGCCCTTTGGATCCCCAGCATTTT. Translating it yields CASSQGKGPLDPQHF.

This clonotype was recorded a few times. This chain links TRBV29-1 with TRBJ2-1; 7 nucleotides match TRBD2. CDR1 is SQVTM, CDR2 ANQGSEA, per germline. V was clipped by 7 bases and J by 7 bases; unmatched bases: 7. The CDR3 sequence is 12 residues long. The CDR3 sequence: CSAISGLNEQFF. CDR3 nucleotide sequence: TGCAGCGCAATCTCGGGACTAAATGAGCAGTTCTTC.

The V call is TRBV7-6, the J call TRBJ2-5; TRBD1 matches at 9 bases. The V segment lost 4 bases and the J segment 5 bases; nucleotides outside the gene matches: 8. Per germline, CDR1 SGHVS and CDR2 FNYEAQ. The CDR3 covers 15 residues. The CDR3 spells CASSSPYRGPETQYF. The CDR3 bases are TGTGCCAGCAGCTCACCTTACAGGGGGCCGGAGACCCAGTACTTC.